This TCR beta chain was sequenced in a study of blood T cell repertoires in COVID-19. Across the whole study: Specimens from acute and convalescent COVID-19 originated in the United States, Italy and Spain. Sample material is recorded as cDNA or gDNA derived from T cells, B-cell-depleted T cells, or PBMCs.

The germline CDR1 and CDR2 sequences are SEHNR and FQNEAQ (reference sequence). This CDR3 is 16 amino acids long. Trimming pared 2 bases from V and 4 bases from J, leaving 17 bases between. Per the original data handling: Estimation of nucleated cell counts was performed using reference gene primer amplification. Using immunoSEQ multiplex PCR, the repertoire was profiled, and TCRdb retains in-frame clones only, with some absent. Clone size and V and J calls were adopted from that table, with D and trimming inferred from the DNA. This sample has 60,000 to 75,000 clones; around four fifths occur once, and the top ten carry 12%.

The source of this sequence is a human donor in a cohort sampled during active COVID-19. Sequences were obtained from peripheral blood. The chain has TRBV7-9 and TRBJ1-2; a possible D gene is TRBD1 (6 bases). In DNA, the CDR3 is TGTGCCAGCAGCTTACCCCCCCCCACAGGGCCCTATGGCTACACCTTC. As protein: CASSLPPPTGPYGYTF.